The clone carrying this TCR beta chain has a count of ten or more. The data belong to a study of T cells in Graves' hyperthyroidism and ophthalmopathy. There were TCR beta CDR3 regions amplified from RNA transcripts. The study used the HTBI primer set for a first-round RT-PCR of the TCR CDR3. TCRdb used MiXCR to reprocess the multiplex PCR reads, holding one entry per CDR3 protein. This sample has some 440,000 distinct CDR3 sequences, with 15% to 19% found just once. The CDR3 extends over 18 amino acids. The germline V gene encodes CDR1 MDHEN and CDR2 SYDVKM. V lost 6 bases to trimming and J lost 3 bases; unmatched junction nucleotides: 14.

The source of this sequence is a woman aged 18-29 years with Graves' hyperthyroidism. The gene calls are TRBV28 and TRBJ2-7; TRBD2 agrees at 13 bases. Source material: blood. The CDR3 is CASSRLRTSGSSGYEQYF. The CDR3 coding sequence is TGTGCCAGCAGCCGACTAAGGACTAGCGGGAGCTCCGGCTACGAGCAGTACTTC.